These T cell receptor beta chains were read from a single sample in a study of control samples from healthy donors and cancer patients. Generated by immunoSEQ multiplex PCR, the TCRdb table keeps only in-frame clones and is missing some. Of under 90,000 clones listed, around 94% are singletons. Sequenced material: blood. The receptor set was obtained from a woman aged 60-75 years in good health. CDR3s include the opening cysteine and the closing phenylalanine or tryptophan. D genes are given only for firm matches. Clone size is not always given. Where it is, it says once, few, many or a class for expanded clones.

few	TRBV14	TRBJ2-1	.	CASSRDLYNEQFF	TGTGCCAGCAGCCGGGACTTATACAATGAGCAGTTCTTC
once	TRBV9	TRBJ2-1	.	CASSQRDTNEQFF	TGTGCCAGCAGCCAACGGGACACCAATGAGCAGTTCTTC
.	TRBV19	TRBJ1-4	.	CASSIGQGGEKLFF	TGTGCCAGTAGTATAGGCCAGGGTGGTGAAAAACTGTTTTTT
.	TRBV2	TRBJ1-6	.	CASNLVLNSPLHF	TGTGCCAGCAACCTCGTCCTAAATTCACCCCTCCACTTT
.	TRBV5-1	TRBJ1-2	.	CASSFGNNYGYTF	TGCGCCAGCAGCTTTGGCAATAACTATGGCTACACCTTC
.	TRBV19	TRBJ2-1	.	CATRRMGGRSSYNEQFF	TGTGCCACCCGACGTATGGGGGGACGGAGCTCCTACAATGAGCAGTTCTTC
.	TRBV11-2	TRBJ2-4	.	CASSLQSRVRNIQYF	TGTGCCAGCAGCTTACAGTCCAGGGTCAGAAACATTCAGTACTTC
.	TRBV19	TRBJ1-2	TRBD1	CASSHRQGRNYGYTF	TGTGCCAGTAGCCACAGACAGGGGAGAAACTATGGCTACACCTTC
.	TRBV12-3/TRBV12-4	TRBJ2-1	.	CATLNGSYNEQFF	TGTGCCACGTTAAATGGGTCCTACAATGAGCAGTTCTTC
.	TRBV5-1	TRBJ2-5	TRBD1	CASSFRDRGRRETQYF	TGCGCCAGCAGCTTCCGGGACAGGGGGCGCCGAGAGACCCAGTACTTC
once	TRBV18	TRBJ2-1	.	CASADWQNEQFF	TGTGCCAGCGCGGACTGGCAGAATGAGCAGTTCTTC
.	TRBV6-6	TRBJ2-7	TRBD2	CASSDLAGAPYEQYF	TGTGCCAGCAGTGATCTAGCGGGAGCTCCCTACGAGCAGTACTTC
.	TRBV18	TRBJ1-2	TRBD1	CASSPRDSPGYGYTF	TGTGCCAGCTCACCGAGGGACAGCCCGGGGTATGGCTACACCTTC
.	TRBV5-4	TRBJ2-1	.	CASSLEGTYNEQFF	TGTGCCAGCAGCTTGGAGGGTACCTACAATGAGCAGTTCTTC
.	TRBV29-1	TRBJ2-7	TRBD1	CSVKVEQGVHEQYF	TGCAGCGTTAAGGTAGAACAGGGGGTCCACGAGCAGTACTTC
.	TRBV11-1	TRBJ1-1	TRBD1	CASSEGQGRMNTEAFF	TGTGCCAGCAGCGAGGGACAGGGTAGAATGAACACTGAAGCTTTCTTT
once	TRBV28	TRBJ2-5	TRBD2	CASSGGGRRETQYF	TGTGCCAGCAGCGGCGGCGGGAGACGGGAGACCCAGTACTTC
.	TRBV7-2	TRBJ2-7	TRBD1	CASSPALKPGTVLTYEQYF	TGTGCCAGCAGCCCAGCCCTTAAACCAGGGACAGTGCTCACCTACGAGCAGTACTTC
.	TRBV19	TRBJ1-5	.	CASTPLGGTGSNQPQHF	TGTGCCAGTACTCCGTTGGGCGGTACCGGTAGCAATCAGCCCCAGCATTTT
.	TRBV6-6	TRBJ2-2	TRBD2	CASSQPGLAGELWTGELFF	TGTGCCAGCAGTCAACCGGGACTAGCGGGAGAATTATGGACCGGGGAGCTGTTTTTT
.	TRBV7-3	TRBJ2-1	TRBD2	CASSPETSGRHNEQFF	TGTGCCAGCAGCCCAGAGACTAGCGGGAGACACAATGAGCAGTTCTTC
.	TRBV18	TRBJ1-1	.	CASSPGEVNTEAFF	TGTGCCAGCTCGCCGGGGGAGGTGAACACTGAAGCTTTCTTT
many	TRBV24-1	TRBJ2-1	.	CATSDPRRDEQFF	TGTGCCACCAGTGATCCTCGACGGGATGAGCAGTTCTTC
.	TRBV7-9	TRBJ1-5	.	CASSLGSRSNQPQHF	TGTGCCAGCAGCTTAGGGTCCAGGTCCAATCAGCCCCAGCATTTT
.	TRBV3-1/TRBV3-2	TRBJ2-1	TRBD2	CASRGAAGVGYNEQFF	TGTGCCAGCAGGGGGGCAGCGGGAGTAGGATACAATGAGCAGTTCTTC
.	TRBV27	TRBJ2-3	.	CASSLFPMISTDTQYF	TGTGCCAGCAGTTTATTCCCCATGATAAGCACAGATACGCAGTATTTT
.	TRBV7-2	TRBJ1-5	.	CASSLGDRPQPQHF	TGTGCCAGCAGCTTAGGAGACAGACCTCAGCCCCAGCATTTT
.	TRBV5-4	TRBJ2-2	.	CASSSKGGALTGELFF	TGTGCCAGCAGCTCCAAGGGGGGGGCCCTTACCGGGGAGCTGTTTTTT
.	TRBV28	TRBJ1-5	.	CASTKSGTDQPQHF	TGTGCCAGCACCAAATCCGGGACCGATCAGCCCCAGCATTTT
.	TRBV3-1/TRBV3-2	TRBJ1-5	.	CASSHDDQPQHF	TGTGCCAGCAGCCATGATGATCAGCCCCAGCATTTT
.	TRBV19	TRBJ1-1	.	CASSMRSTFNMNTEAFF	TGTGCCAGTAGTATGCGCAGTACCTTTAACATGAACACTGAAGCTTTCTTT
.	TRBV4-1	TRBJ2-1	TRBD2	CASSQDSGRIREQFF	TGCGCCAGCAGCCAAGATAGCGGGAGAATTCGTGAGCAGTTCTTC
.	TRBV2	TRBJ2-1	.	CASRMGGLQGNEQFF	TGTGCCAGCAGGATGGGAGGACTACAGGGCAATGAGCAGTTCTTC
few	TRBV7-6	TRBJ2-3	TRBD2	CASSRTSGVPGDTQYF	TGTGCCAGCAGCCGGACTAGCGGGGTTCCAGGAGATACGCAGTATTTT
.	TRBV28	TRBJ1-5	TRBD1	CATRGYSNQPQHF	TGTGCCACCAGGGGGTATAGCAATCAGCCCCAGCATTTT
.	TRBV28	TRBJ1-6	.	CASSPYHRDSPLHF	TGTGCCAGCAGTCCGTACCACAGGGATTCACCCCTCCACTTT
.	TRBV28	TRBJ1-2	.	CASSLSFGIGYGYTF	TGTGCCAGCAGTTTATCTTTTGGGATTGGGTATGGCTACACCTTC
.	TRBV5-1	TRBJ2-3	.	CASETGGTDTQYF	TGCGCCAGCGAGACAGGAGGCACAGATACGCAGTATTTT
.	TRBV7-2	TRBJ2-4	.	CASSLGGGGIGLYF	TGTGCCAGCAGCTTAGGGGGTGGAGGGATAGGTTTGTACTTC
.	TRBV19	TRBJ2-7	.	CASRKATRGHEQYF	TGTGCCAGTAGAAAAGCAACCAGGGGCCACGAGCAGTACTTC
.	TRBV2	TRBJ2-7	TRBD2	CASRLAGNYEQYF	TGTGCCAGCAGACTAGCGGGAAACTACGAGCAGTACTTC
.	TRBV16	TRBJ1-4	.	CASSQSEGRSEKLFF	TGTGCCAGCAGCCAATCAGAGGGGCGGAGTGAAAAACTGTTTTTT
.	TRBV19	TRBJ2-1	TRBD2	CASSDLAGVYNEQFF	TGTGCCAGTAGCGATCTAGCGGGGGTCTACAATGAGCAGTTCTTC
once	TRBV2	TRBJ1-5	.	CASSGTANSNQPQHF	TGTGCCAGCAGTGGGACAGCGAATAGCAATCAGCCCCAGCATTTT
.	TRBV3-1/TRBV3-2	TRBJ1-5	.	CASSQGTYQPQHF	TGTGCCAGCAGCCAGGGGACATATCAGCCCCAGCATTTT
.	TRBV5-1	TRBJ2-3	.	CASSLPSTGTQYF	TGCGCCAGCAGCTTGCCATCGACGGGTACGCAGTATTTT
.	TRBV5-1	TRBJ2-7	.	CASSLGGTAIDEQYF	TGCGCCAGCAGCTTGGGGGGGACGGCCATAGACGAGCAGTACTTC
.	TRBV5-1	TRBJ1-1	TRBD1	CASSPNRGPNTEAFF	TGCGCCAGCAGCCCAAACAGGGGGCCGAACACTGAAGCTTTCTTT
.	TRBV4-1	TRBJ1-1	.	CASSQYLQARQEAFF	TGCGCCAGCAGCCAATATTTACAGGCCCGTCAAGAAGCTTTCTTT
.	TRBV11-2	TRBJ1-1	.	CASSLKPIMNTEAFF	TGTGCCAGCAGCTTAAAACCGATTATGAACACTGAAGCTTTCTTT
.	TRBV28	TRBJ1-3	.	CASSFNPRQVSWVRNTIYF	TGTGCCAGCAGTTTTAATCCGCGACAGGTATCTTGGGTTCGAAACACCATATATTTT
.	TRBV19	TRBJ2-6	TRBD1	CASTRDRGNSGANVLTF	TGTGCCAGTACTCGGGACAGGGGAAACTCTGGGGCCAACGTCCTGACTTTC
.	TRBV27	TRBJ1-4	.	CASSPREGNEKLFF	TGTGCCAGCAGCCCACGTGAGGGGAATGAAAAACTGTTTTTT
.	TRBV27	TRBJ2-1	.	CASSFDRRINNEQFF	TGTGCCAGCAGTTTCGACAGGAGGATCAACAATGAGCAGTTCTTC
.	TRBV18	TRBJ2-6	TRBD2	CASSRTSGRPSSGANVLTF	TGTGCCAGCTCACGGACTAGCGGGAGGCCTAGCTCTGGGGCCAACGTCCTGACTTTC
.	TRBV3-1/TRBV3-2	TRBJ2-5	TRBD2	CASRSGLAGEETQYF	TGTGCCAGCAGATCGGGACTAGCGGGAGAAGAGACCCAGTACTTC
.	TRBV19	TRBJ1-4	TRBD1	CASSTRDSLFF	TGTGCCAGTAGTACCCGGGACAGTCTGTTTTTT
.	TRBV6-6	TRBJ1-2	.	CASSYARTDYYGYTF	TGTGCCAGCAGTTACGCCCGGACTGATTACTATGGCTACACCTTC
.	TRBV4-2	TRBJ2-5	.	CASSRGGGNAETQYF	TGTGCCAGCAGCCGGGGGGGCGGGAATGCGGAGACCCAGTACTTC